The 17 T cell receptor beta chains below were found in one sample sequenced in a study of shared clonotypes between healthy human individuals. Some clones are missing from TCRdb's copy, which holds only in-frame ones; the method was immunoSEQ multiplex PCR. The sample lists 1.5 million to 1.9 million clones, 98% seen once, with around 0.45% in the top ten. Sequenced input: naive CD4+ T cells sorted from blood. Subset defined: CD45RA+ positively selected. These receptors were collected from a man aged 25 to 45 in good health.

This chain connects TRBV28 to TRBJ2-5, with D tentatively TRBD2 (5 bases). Germline CDR1 and CDR2: MDHEN and SYDVKM. With 8 bases removed from V and 5 bases from J, the gap between germline ends came to 15 bases. This CDR3 has 13 residues. In DNA form, the CDR3 reads TGTGCCAGCGCGGGTTCGGTCCGGGAGACCCAGTACTTC. It is translated as CASAGSVRETQYF.

As for this clone: This sample includes further DNA sequences coding for the same CDR3. The chain joins TRBV7-6 to TRBJ2-5; D remains ambiguous. The CDR3 length is 11 residues. Trimming took off 5 bases at V and 2 bases at J, with 3 bases between the two ends. Germline V gene data show CDR1 as SGHVS and CDR2 as FNYEAQ. CDR3 sequence (DNA): TGTGCCAGCAGCCTTCAAGAGACCCAGTACTTC. Its translation: CASSLQETQYF.

The V call is TRBV29-1, the J call TRBJ2-1; weak D call: TRBD2 (6 bases). Germline CDR1 and CDR2: SQVTM and ANQGSEA. V lost 3 bases and J lost 3, with 12 bases in between. CDR3 length: 14 amino acids. CDR3 DNA sequence: TGCAGCGTTGACGGAGGGCTGGGCTACAATGAGCAGTTCTTC. Translation gives CSVDGGLGYNEQFF.

This clone was seen a single time. The chain recombines TRBV7-2 with TRBJ2-1; 10 positions match TRBD1. The V and J ends lost 3 bases and 6 bases, in that order; junction bases with no gene match: 5. The CDR3 loop spans 15 amino acids. The V gene's germline CDR1 is SGHTA and CDR2 FQGNSA. The CDR3 nucleotides read TGTGCCAGCAGCTTCAGACAGGGGGCTAGCAATGAGCAGTTCTTC. This sequence encodes CASSFRQGASNEQFF.

The V gene is TRBV27, the J gene TRBJ1-5; perhaps TRBD1 as D (6 bases). The CDR3 consists of 14 residues. V was pared by 6 bases and J by 2 bases, with 11 bases between. Germline CDR1 and CDR2: MNHEY and SMNVEV (reference sequence). The chain's CDR3 is CASSGRGGNQPQHF. CDR3 sequence (DNA): TGTGCCAGCAGCGGCAGGGGAGGCAATCAGCCCCAGCATTTT.

The J gene is TRBJ2-5, the V gene TRBV4-2; D is perhaps TRBD1 (5 bases). Looked up from germline, CDR1 is LGHNA and CDR2 is YNFKEQ. Trimming shortened V by 4 bases and J by 2 bases, and 17 bases separated the two germline ends. The CDR3 covers 16 residues. CDR3 nucleotides: TGTGCCAGCAGCCCCCTTGGCGTGGCAGGGCAAGAGACCCAGTACTTC. It encodes CASSPLGVAGQETQYF.

The chain carries TRBV5-4 and TRBJ2-1; TRBD2 agrees at 9 bases. Looked up from germline, CDR1 is SGHNT and CDR2 is YYREEE (reference sequence). The CDR3 length is 16 residues. V gave up 3 bases and J gave up 9 bases; unmatched junction bases: 13. Written as DNA, the CDR3 is TGTGCCAGCAGCTCCCCAACGGGCGGGAGGGCGGTTGAGCAGTTCTTC. Its protein product is CASSSPTGGRAVEQFF.

The genes are TRBV7-8 and TRBJ1-5, with D possibly being TRBD1 (5 bases). The CDR3 is 14 residues long. Between the trimmed V and J ends, which lost 5 bases and 10 bases, there was a span of 18 bases. Germline V lookup: CDR1 SGHVS, CDR2 FQNEAQ. CDR3 loop: CASSLRDAGNPQHF. CDR3 DNA: TGTGCCAGCAGCCTCCGGGACGCCGGGAATCCCCAGCATTTT.

The chain uses TRBV18 and TRBJ2-3; weak D call: TRBD2 (6 bases). This CDR3 spans 18 amino acids. From germline, CDR1 is KGHSH and CDR2 LQKENI. The V end lost 3 bases, the J end lost 0 bases, and 19 bases lay between the germline ends. This CDR3 reads CASSPRDSLTSSTDTQYF. The CDR3 DNA sequence: TGTGCCAGCTCACCCCGGGACTCTTTAACCTCTAGCACAGATACGCAGTATTTT.

This clone was found once. The J gene is TRBJ2-1, the V gene TRBV29-1; TRBD1 matches 8 bases. V lost 7 bases and J lost 2; bases outside the gene matches: 19. The CDR3 contains 18 residues. CDR1 is SQVTM and CDR2 is ANQGSEA in the germline V gene. CDR3 nucleotide sequence: TGCAGCGCTAAGAAGGGATCACCGGGACAGGTGCCCTACAATGAGCAGTTCTTC. It translates to CSAKKGSPGQVPYNEQFF.

The chain couples TRBV18 to TRBJ1-2; TRBD1 aligns across 7 bases. Trimming at V came to 4 bases and at J to 1 base, leaving 6 bases not matched to a gene. Germline assignment: CDR1 KGHSH and CDR2 LQKENI. The CDR3 extends over 15 amino acids. CDR3 bases: TGTGCCAGCTCACGGACGGGACAGAATAACTATGGCTACACCTTC. Amino acid sequence: CASSRTGQNNYGYTF.

The genes are TRBV5-1 and TRBJ2-7, with 7 positions matching TRBD1. The CDR3 has 15 amino acids. Germline CDR1 is SGHRS and CDR2 is YFSETQ. The junction had 9 bases not matched to a gene; V was cut back by 4 bases and J by 2 bases. CDR3: CASSAGTETPYEQYF. The CDR3 DNA reads TGCGCCAGCAGCGCCGGGACAGAAACTCCCTACGAGCAGTACTTC.

This chain joins TRBV11-2 and TRBJ1-5; possible D gene TRBD1, 5 bases. Per the germline V gene, CDR1 is SGHAT and CDR2 is FQNNGV. Trimming cost V 5 bases and J 5 bases, with 13 bases left between them. The CDR3 is 14 amino acids. This CDR3 reads CASSTLDSYQPQHF. CDR3 in DNA: TGTGCCAGCAGCACTCTAGACAGCTATCAGCCCCAGCATTTT. The complete variable domain, with remaining parts taken from reference TRBV11-2 and TRBJ1-5, reads EAGVAQSPRYKIIEKRQSVAFWCNPISGHATLYWYQQILGQGPKLLIQFQNNGVVDDSQLPKDRFSAERLKGVDSTLKIQPAKLEDSAVYLCASSTLDSYQPQHFGDGTRLSIL.

This chain uses TRBV5-1 with TRBJ2-1; TRBD1 is a possible D gene (6 bases). Trimming cost V 5 bases and J 5 bases, with 14 bases left between them. CDR1 and CDR2 (germline): SGHRS, YFSETQ. The CDR3 sequence is 14 residues long. The CDR3 sequence is CASRVQGHNNEQFF. The CDR3 nucleotides are TGCGCCAGCAGGGTACAGGGACACAACAATGAGCAGTTCTTC.

This chain links TRBV5-6 with TRBJ2-4; D is unclear. Trimming stripped 0 bases from V and 0 bases from J, with 7 bases between. From germline, CDR1 is SGHDT and CDR2 YYEEEE. This CDR3 comprises 15 residues. The CDR3 coding sequence is TGTGCCAGCAGCTTGGGTGTTTTAGCCAAAAACATTCAGTACTTC. This gives the protein CASSLGVLAKNIQYF. The full variable domain, with the rest looked up from reference TRBV5-6 and TRBJ2-4, is DAGVTQSPTHLIKTRGQQVTLRCSPKSGHDTVSWYQQALGQGPQFIFQYYEEEERQRGNFPDRFSGHQFPNYSSELNVNALLLGDSALYLCASSLGVLAKNIQYFGAGTRLSVL.

The V and J genes are TRBV7-9 and TRBJ2-7; no reliable D call. Trimming cost V 3 bases and J 2 bases, with 17 bases left between them. In germline, CDR1 is SEHNR, CDR2 FQNEAQ (reference sequence). This CDR3 contains 16 residues. The CDR3: CASSFIVPTGPYEQYF. The CDR3 DNA is TGTGCCAGCAGCTTCATCGTCCCGACCGGTCCCTACGAGCAGTACTTC.

The V call is TRBV10-3, the J call TRBJ2-7; 14 positions match TRBD2. Germline CDR1 reads ENHRY; CDR2 reads SYGVKD. V was pared by 1 base and J by 4 bases, with 6 bases of the junction left unmatched. This CDR3 has 17 residues. The CDR3 DNA reads as TGTGCCATCAGTGAGTACGGGACTAGCGGGAGTGCTTACGAGCAGTACTTC. It encodes CAISEYGTSGSAYEQYF.